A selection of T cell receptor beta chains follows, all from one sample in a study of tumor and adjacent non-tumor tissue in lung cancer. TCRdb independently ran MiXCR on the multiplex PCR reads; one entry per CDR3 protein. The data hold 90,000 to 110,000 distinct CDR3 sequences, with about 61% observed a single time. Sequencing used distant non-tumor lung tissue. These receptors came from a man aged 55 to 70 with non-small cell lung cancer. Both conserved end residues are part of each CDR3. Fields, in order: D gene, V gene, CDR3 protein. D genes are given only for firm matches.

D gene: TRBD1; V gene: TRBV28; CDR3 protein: CASSWGQDHSPLHF
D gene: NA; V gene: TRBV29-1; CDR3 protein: CSARQQGTQCF
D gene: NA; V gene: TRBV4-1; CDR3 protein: CASSQERPNTNTQYF
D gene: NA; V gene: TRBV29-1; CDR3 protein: CIVEQAPIYMQYF
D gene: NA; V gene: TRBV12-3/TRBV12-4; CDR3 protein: CANSGIGTAVF
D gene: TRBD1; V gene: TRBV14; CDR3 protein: CASSQNRGSETQYF
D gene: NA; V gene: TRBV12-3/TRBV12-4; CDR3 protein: CASSLSRDTGELFF
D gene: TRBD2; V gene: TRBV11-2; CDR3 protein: CVSSEEGTSGALSKNIQYF
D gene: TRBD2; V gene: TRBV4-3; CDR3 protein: CASSKAFGGRSTGKLFF
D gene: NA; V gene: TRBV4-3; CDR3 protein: CTSSQDPWGPGRNNEQFF
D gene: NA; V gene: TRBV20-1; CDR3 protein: CSATHPARREIQYF
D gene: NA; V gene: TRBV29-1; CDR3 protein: CSAWGTEAFF
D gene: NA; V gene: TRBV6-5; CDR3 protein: CASSYLTRNEAFF
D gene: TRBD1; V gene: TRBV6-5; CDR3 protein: CASTRQGGTESFF
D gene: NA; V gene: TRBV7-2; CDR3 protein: CASSLSSIATNEKLFF
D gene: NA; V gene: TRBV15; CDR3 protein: CATSGGPLYEQYF
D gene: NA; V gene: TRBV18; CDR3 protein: CASSPRGGTDTQYF
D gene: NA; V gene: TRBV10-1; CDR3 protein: CAGNEGGNANTGELFF
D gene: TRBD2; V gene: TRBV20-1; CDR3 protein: CSARPQLAGGPNEQFF
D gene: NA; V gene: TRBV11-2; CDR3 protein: CAGSFESGDTQYF
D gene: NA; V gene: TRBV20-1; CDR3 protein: CSAPSSGGTEAFF
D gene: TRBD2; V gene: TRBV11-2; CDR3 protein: CASSPPKAGATYEQYF
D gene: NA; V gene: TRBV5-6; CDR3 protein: CASSLAVARNLPLHF
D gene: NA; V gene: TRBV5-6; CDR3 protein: CASSLSGVGQSQHF
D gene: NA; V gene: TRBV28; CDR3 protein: CANSLLILGNINSNQPQHF
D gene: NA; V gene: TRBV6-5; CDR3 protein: CANSNGLFQETQYF
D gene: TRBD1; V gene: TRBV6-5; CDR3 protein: CGSSYRGRQGTQYF
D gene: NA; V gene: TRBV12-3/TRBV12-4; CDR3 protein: CASSLQPANEQFF